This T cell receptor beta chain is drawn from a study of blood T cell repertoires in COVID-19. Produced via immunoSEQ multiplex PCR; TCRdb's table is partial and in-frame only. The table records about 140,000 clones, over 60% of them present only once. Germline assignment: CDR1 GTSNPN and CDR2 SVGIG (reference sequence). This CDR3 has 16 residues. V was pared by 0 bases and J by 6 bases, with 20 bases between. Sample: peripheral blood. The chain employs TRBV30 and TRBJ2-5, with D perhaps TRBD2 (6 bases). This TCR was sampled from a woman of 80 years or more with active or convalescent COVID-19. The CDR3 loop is CAWSVTSGSGRKTQYF. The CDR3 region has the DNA TGTGCCTGGAGTGTAACCAGCGGTAGCGGACGAAAGACCCAGTACTTC.